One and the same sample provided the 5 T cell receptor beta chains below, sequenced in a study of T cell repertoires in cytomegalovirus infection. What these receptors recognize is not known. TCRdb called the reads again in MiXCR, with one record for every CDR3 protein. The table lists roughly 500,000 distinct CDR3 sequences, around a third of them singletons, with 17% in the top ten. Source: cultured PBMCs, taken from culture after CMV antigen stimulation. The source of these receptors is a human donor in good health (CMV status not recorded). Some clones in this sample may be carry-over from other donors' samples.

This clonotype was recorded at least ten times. CDR3 sequence (DNA): TGTGCCAGCAGCACAGGGCCCCGAAACACCATATATTTT. It codes for CASSTGPRNTIYF. This chain connects TRBV7-8 to TRBJ1-3, with D maybe TRBD1 (6 bases). V was trimmed by 5 bases and J by 5 bases, leaving 10 bases between them. The germline V gene has CDR1 SGHVS and CDR2 FQNEAQ. CDR3 length equals 13 residues.

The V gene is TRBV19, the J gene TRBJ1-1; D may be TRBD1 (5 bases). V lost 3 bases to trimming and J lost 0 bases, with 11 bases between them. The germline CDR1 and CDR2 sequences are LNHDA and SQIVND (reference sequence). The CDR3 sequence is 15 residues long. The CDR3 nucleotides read TGTGCCAGTAGTATTGGGGCAGATTTGAACACTGAAGCTTTCTTT. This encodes CASSIGADLNTEAFF.

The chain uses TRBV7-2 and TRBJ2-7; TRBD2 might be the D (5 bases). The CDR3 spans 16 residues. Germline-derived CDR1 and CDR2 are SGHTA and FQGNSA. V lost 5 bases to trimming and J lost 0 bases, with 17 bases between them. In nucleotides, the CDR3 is TGTGCCAGCAGCCCAGTCGAGCGGAGCCGCTCCTACGAGCAGTACTTC. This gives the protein CASSPVERSRSYEQYF.

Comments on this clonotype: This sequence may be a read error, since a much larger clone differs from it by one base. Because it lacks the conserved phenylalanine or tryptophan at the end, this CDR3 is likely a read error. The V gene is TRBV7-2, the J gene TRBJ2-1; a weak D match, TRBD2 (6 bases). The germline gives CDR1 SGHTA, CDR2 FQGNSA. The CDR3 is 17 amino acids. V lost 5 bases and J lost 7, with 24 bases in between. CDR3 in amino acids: CASSGASLGLIKNEQFC. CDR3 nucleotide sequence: TGTGCCAGCAGCGGGGCATCCTTGGGACTCATAAAAAATGAGCAGTTCTGC.

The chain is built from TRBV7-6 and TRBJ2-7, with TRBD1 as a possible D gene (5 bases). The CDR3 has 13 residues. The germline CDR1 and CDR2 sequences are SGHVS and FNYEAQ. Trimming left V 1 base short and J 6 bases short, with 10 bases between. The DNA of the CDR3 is TGTGCCAGCAGCTTAGATCAGGGTGGCGAGCAGTACTTC. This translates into CASSLDQGGEQYF.